Presented here are 21 T cell receptor beta chains from one specimen sequenced in a study of CD8+CD57+ T cells in acquired aplastic anemia listed by TCRdb under 2018. The run used an Illumina HiSeq 2000. Profiling of TCR beta VDJ combinations and CDR3 sequences used genomic DNA as the template. TCRdb redid the processing of the public reads, applying fastp at Q25 and MiXCR, and retained in-frame beta chains. Merged by CDR3 protein, the rows form single entries marked with the most common genes and DNA. The sample data list about 400,000 distinct CDR3 sequences, and about 70% of these were observed just once. 4% of the sample is in the top ten clones. Sequencing input: sorted CD4+, CD8+, or CD8+CD57+ T cells (not recorded which) from PBMCs. Receptors were obtained from a human donor in good health, serving as a control.

The V and J genes are TRBV20-1 and TRBJ1-2; 9 bases map to TRBD1. The CDR3 has 14 amino acids. The V gene end was trimmed by 0 bases and the J gene end by 4 bases; junction bases not matched to a gene: 3. Germline values: CDR1 DFQATT, CDR2 SNEGSKA (reference sequence). The CDR3 region has the DNA TGCAGTGCTAGAGAAGTGACAGGGGGCTATGGCTACACCTTC. It translates to CSAREVTGGYGYTF.

This clonotype has only one observation. V gene TRBV20-1 combines with J gene TRBJ2-7; 8 positions match TRBD2. Germline values: CDR1 DFQATT, CDR2 SNEGSKA (reference sequence). The CDR3 loop spans 13 amino acids. Unmatched junction bases numbered 8, after V lost 5 bases and J lost 5 bases. The CDR3, as DNA: TGCAGTGCTGGAAGGCTAGCGGGCCACGAGCAGTACTTC. The encoded protein is CSAGRLAGHEQYF.

The chain is built from TRBV13 and TRBJ1-2; D is unclear. V was trimmed by 5 bases and J by 4 bases, leaving 5 bases between them. CDR3 length equals 11 residues. Germline loops: CDR1 PRHDT, CDR2 FYEKMQ (reference sequence). The CDR3: CASSVSYGYTF. In DNA form, the CDR3 reads TGTGCCAGCAGCGTGAGCTATGGCTACACCTTC. Full variable domain (missing parts from reference TRBV13 and TRBJ1-2): AAGVIQSPRHLIKEKRETATLKCYPIPRHDTVYWYQQGPGQDPQFLISFYEKMQSDKGSIPDRFSAQQFSDYHSELNMSSLELGDSALYFCASSVSYGYTFGSGTRLTVV.

The genes are TRBV20-1 and TRBJ1-1, with 9 bases identical to TRBD1. The CDR3 spans 13 residues. From germline, CDR1 is DFQATT and CDR2 SNEGSKA (reference sequence). CDR3 sequence reads: CSVHKPGQGIDFF. The CDR3, as DNA: TGCAGCGTCCATAAACCGGGACAGGGTATTGATTTCTTT.

This chain links TRBV5-4 with TRBJ2-7; no clear D. V dropped 4 bases and J dropped 1 base, with 18 bases sitting between them. Germline CDR1 SGHNT, CDR2 YYREEE (reference sequence). The CDR3 runs to 16 residues. The CDR3 DNA follows: TGTGCCAGCAGCCAAGGTCGACTCTACGGTTCCTACGAGCAGTACTTC. Protein: CASSQGRLYGSYEQYF.

This clonotype was seen repeatedly, ten times or more. The chain joins TRBV2 to TRBJ2-5, with 12 bases matching TRBD2. Germline-derived CDR1 and CDR2 are SNHLY and FYNNEI. After removal of 6 bases from V and 5 bases from J, the junction contained 4 bases not matched to a gene. The CDR3 runs 14 residues. The CDR3 reads CASRNGLAGETQYF. Written as DNA, the CDR3 is TGTGCCAGCAGGAACGGACTAGCGGGGGAGACCCAGTACTTC.

This clonotype was seen ten or more times. The rearrangement links TRBV3-1 to TRBJ2-5; D may be TRBD1 (6 bases). V gave up 3 bases and J gave up 3 bases, with 8 bases separating them. The CDR3 is 13 amino acids. The germline V gene encodes CDR1 LGHDT and CDR2 YNNKEL (reference sequence). The CDR3 protein is CASSHRQEETQYF. For the CDR3, the DNA is TGTGCCAGCAGCCACCGACAGGAAGAGACCCAGTACTTC.

This clonotype was counted ten times or more. The chain links TRBV7-2 to TRBJ1-1, with TRBD1 matching 8 bases. Germline V gives CDR1 SGHTA, CDR2 FQGNSA. The CDR3 is 14 residues long. V shed 5 bases and J 2 bases; nucleotides not matched to a gene: 4. The CDR3 sequence is CASSKDRVNTEAFF. The CDR3, as DNA: TGTGCCAGCAGCAAGGACAGGGTAAACACTGAAGCTTTCTTT.

The J gene is TRBJ2-7, the V gene TRBV9, with TRBD2 matching 8 bases. The germline V gene has CDR1 SGDLS and CDR2 YYNGEE. V lost 4 bases, J lost 6 bases, and 15 bases stayed unmatched. This CDR3 is built from 16 residues. CDR3 nucleotides: TGTGCCAGCAGCTCCCCTCGGAGCGGGGGCATCCTCGAGCAGTACTTC. Protein product: CASSSPRSGGILEQYF.

The chain links TRBV5-4 to TRBJ1-6; a possible D gene is TRBD1 (5 bases). The germline V and J ends were trimmed by 0 bases and 0 bases, with 10 bases remaining between them. Germline assignment: CDR1 SGHNT and CDR2 YYREEE (reference sequence). The CDR3 spans 17 residues. The CDR3 region has the DNA TGTGCCAGCAGCTTGGCCGGGGGGAGCTCCTATAATTCACCCCTCCACTTT. This encodes CASSLAGGSSYNSPLHF.

This clonotype showed up just once. V is TRBV7-2 and J is TRBJ2-7; tentatively, D is TRBD1 or TRBD2 (7 bases each). CDR1 and CDR2 from the germline V gene are SGHTA and FQGNSA. CDR3 length equals 15 residues. V gave up 0 bases and J gave up 9 bases, with 18 bases separating them. CDR3 in amino acids: CASSLAAGQLFVQYF. Here the CDR3 DNA reads TGTGCCAGCAGCTTAGCAGCGGGACAGCTCTTCGTGCAGTACTTC. The complete variable domain, with remaining parts taken from reference TRBV7-2 and TRBJ2-7, reads GAGVSQSPSNKVTEKGKDVELRCDPISGHTALYWYRQSLGQGLEFLIYFQGNSAPDKSGLPSDRFSAERTGGSVSTLTIQRTQQEDSAVYLCASSLAAGQLFVQYFGPGTRLTVT.

The chain is built from TRBV5-1 and TRBJ1-1, with no clear D. This CDR3 has 14 residues. Germline V CDR1 and CDR2: SGHRS, YFSETQ. Deletions cut 0 bases from V and 8 bases from J, with 14 bases between. CDR3 in DNA: TGCGCCAGCAGCTTGGACCCAAGCGGTGGGGAAGCTTTCTTT. It translates to CASSLDPSGGEAFF.

This clonotype was detected many times. The rearrangement joins TRBV20-1 to TRBJ2-3; TRBD2 agrees at 9 bases. Germline assignment: CDR1 DFQATT and CDR2 SNEGSKA (reference sequence). V trimming: 3 bases; J trimming: 2 bases; junction bases outside the gene matches: 12. The length of the CDR3 is 17 residues. The DNA of the CDR3 is TGCAGTGCTAGGGGCCAGCGGGGGGACCCAAACACAGATACGCAGTATTTT. As protein: CSARGQRGDPNTDTQYF.

The chain couples TRBV6-5 to TRBJ2-7; the match to TRBD2 covers 13 bases. J gave up 5 bases and V 8 bases, and 3 bases lay outside the gene matches. Germline CDR1 reads MNHEY; CDR2 reads SVGAGI. The CDR3 runs 13 residues. Written as DNA, the CDR3 is TGTGCCAGCGTTGGACTAGCGGGAGACGAGCAGTACTTC. Translation: CASVGLAGDEQYF.

This sequence joins TRBV7-2 and TRBJ2-3; D is ambiguous. The CDR3 runs 16 residues. The V gene's germline CDR1 is SGHTA and CDR2 FQGNSA. The V and J ends lost 10 bases and 1 base respectively, with 21 bases between them. The CDR3 loop reads CAISDQTSIGTDTQYF. DNA for the CDR3: TGTGCCATCAGTGACCAAACAAGCATTGGCACAGATACGCAGTATTTT. Looking up the rest from reference TRBV7-2 and TRBJ2-3 gives the full variable domain: GAGVSQSPSNKVTEKGKDVELRCDPISGHTALYWYRQSLGQGLEFLIYFQGNSAPDKSGLPSDRFSAERTGGSVSTLTIQRTQQEDSAVYLCAISDQTSIGTDTQYFGPGTRLTVL.

In regard to this clonotype: A much larger clone is a single base away; this may be a read error. The V call is TRBV3-1, the J call TRBJ2-2, with no clear D. V gave up 0 bases and J gave up 8 bases, with 13 bases separating them. Looked up from germline, CDR1 is LGHDT and CDR2 is YNNKEL (reference sequence). The CDR3 is made up of 15 amino acids. Here the CDR3 DNA reads TGTGCCAGCAGCCAAGATAACCGCTACTCAGGGGAGCTGTTTTTT. Encoded protein: CASSQDNRYSGELFF.

About this clonotype itself: An end of the junction does not agree with germline; a read error may underlie this. The chain uses TRBV7-9 and TRBJ1-1; D call uncertain. The germline gives CDR1 SEHNR, CDR2 FQNEAQ (reference sequence). The CDR3 is 14 residues long. CDR3 DNA sequence: TGTGCCAGCAGCCTACCCGCACGAAGAAGACAAGCTTTTTTT. Translated: CASSLPARRRQAFF.

This chain joins TRBV15 and TRBJ2-3; a possible D gene is TRBD1 (6 bases). The CDR3 contains 15 residues. Deletions cut 1 base from V and 0 bases from J, with 8 bases between. CDR1 LNHNV and CDR2 YYDKDF come from the germline V gene (reference sequence). The CDR3 spells CATSRGGLSTDTQYF. DNA for the CDR3: TGTGCCACCAGCAGAGGGGGGCTAAGCACAGATACGCAGTATTTT.

About this clonotype: Germline is not matched at one junction end, which may reflect a read error. CDR3 residues: CATSWGEPGTYEQYF. The CDR3 DNA sequence: TGTGCCACCAGTTGGGGGGAACCCGGTACCTACGAGCAGTACTTC. The rearrangement joins TRBV2 to TRBJ2-7, with a tentative D call TRBD2 (6 bases). Germline-derived CDR1 and CDR2 are SNHLY and FYNNEI. The CDR3 is 15 residues long.

A word on this clonotype: Because it lacks the conserved phenylalanine or tryptophan at the end, this CDR3 is likely a read error. The DNA is omitted, as the CDR3 cannot be located on it reliably, and the CDR3 follows TCRdb's listing. The chain uses TRBV9 and TRBJ2-7; the table's TRBD2 call for D was not verified on the DNA. Counting both end residues, the CDR3 totals 13 amino acids. The germline CDR1 and CDR2 sequences are SGDLS and YYNGEE. The CDR3 here is CASSPGGRAEDLI.

This clonotype was seen a handful of times. The chain has TRBV15 and TRBJ1-6; tentatively, D is TRBD1 (5 bases). The CDR3 has 15 amino acids. The germline V gene encodes CDR1 LNHNV and CDR2 YYDKDF (reference sequence). The V end was cut by 1 base, the J end by 6 bases, with 10 bases between. CDR3 sequence (DNA): TGTGCCACCAGCAGAGGCAGGGCGGGTAATTCACCCCTCCACTTT. It is translated as CATSRGRAGNSPLHF. Combining the CDR3 with reference TRBV15 and TRBJ1-6 gives the whole variable domain DAMVIQNPRYQVTQFGKPVTLSCSQTLNHNVMYWYQQKSSQAPKLLFHYYDKDFNNEADTPDNFQSRRPNTSFCFLDIRSPGLGDTAMYLCATSRGRAGNSPLHFGNGTRLTVT.